The clone carrying this T cell receptor (beta chain) was seen repeatedly, ten times or more. The target antigen is unknown. These data are taken from a study of identical twins. Trimming stripped 3 bases from V and 4 bases from J, with 10 bases between. The CDR3 loop spans 14 amino acids. Germline V CDR1 and CDR2: MNHEY, SVGAGI. Notes on the study in general: Sharing of beta out-of-frame sequences by twins showed a weaker excess. Fewer insertions marked abundant cord blood beta clonotypes; young adult naive trended weakly, memory not at all.

A universal primer site was created by template switching, with the cDNA bearing unique molecular identifiers. TCRdb itself ran the 5' RACE reads through MiXCR, one entry per CDR3 protein. The sample has a few hundred thousand distinct CDR3 sequences, more than 9% seen once. This sample was shared with a second study, whose subject was yellow fever vaccine responses in identical twins.

The V call is TRBV6-5, the J call TRBJ2-1, with D hard to call. The TCR sequence derives from a woman aged 18 to 35 in good health. Sequencing was performed on PBMCs. CDR3 amino acids: CASSYRLDYNEQFF. The DNA of the CDR3 is TGTGCCAGCAGTTATAGACTGGATTACAATGAGCAGTTCTTC.